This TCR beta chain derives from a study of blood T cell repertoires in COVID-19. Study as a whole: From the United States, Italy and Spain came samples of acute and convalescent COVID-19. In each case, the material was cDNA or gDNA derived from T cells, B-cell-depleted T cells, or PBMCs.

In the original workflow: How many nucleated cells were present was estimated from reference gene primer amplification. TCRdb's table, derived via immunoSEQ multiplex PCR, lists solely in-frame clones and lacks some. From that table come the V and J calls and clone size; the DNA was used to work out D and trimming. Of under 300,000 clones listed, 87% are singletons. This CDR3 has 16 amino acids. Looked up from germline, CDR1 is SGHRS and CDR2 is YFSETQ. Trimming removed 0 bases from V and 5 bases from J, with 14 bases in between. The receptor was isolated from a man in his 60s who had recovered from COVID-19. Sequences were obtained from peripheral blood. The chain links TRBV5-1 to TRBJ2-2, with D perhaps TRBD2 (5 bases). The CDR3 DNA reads TGCGCCAGCAGCTTGGGTAGCCGGGAAGGGACCGGGGAGCTGTTTTTT. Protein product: CASSLGSREGTGELFF.